These 3 T cell receptor beta chains came from one sample sequenced in a study of T cells in Graves' hyperthyroidism and ophthalmopathy. The investigators amplified TCR beta CDR3 regions from RNA transcripts. Researchers ran a first-round RT-PCR on the TCR CDR3 using the HTBI primer set. Each CDR3 protein is one row after TCRdb ran MiXCR on the multiplex PCR reads. The profile shows about 98,000 distinct CDR3 sequences, about 37% of them singletons. Sequenced input: peripheral blood or thyroid tissue (not recorded which). The receptor source for this set is a woman in her thirties with Graves' hyperthyroidism.

The sample holds many counts of this clonotype. The CDR3 here is CASRRVRKWQPQHF. In DNA, the CDR3 is TGTGCCAGCAGAAGGGTCCGAAAATGGCAGCCCCAGCATTTT. The chain combines TRBV6-5 with TRBJ1-5, with D unresolved. Trimming removed 6 bases from V and 7 bases from J, with 16 bases in between. This CDR3 has 14 amino acids. Germline CDR1 and CDR2: MNHEY and SVGAGI.

This clonotype was picked up many times. The CDR3 here is CAISESGNEKLFF. Here the CDR3 DNA reads TGTGCCATCAGTGAGTCCGGGAATGAAAAACTGTTTTTT. The V call is TRBV10-3, the J call TRBJ1-4; D unresolved. CDR1 and CDR2 (germline): ENHRY, SYGVKD. Trimming took off 0 bases at V and 5 bases at J, with 4 bases between the two ends. CDR3 length: 13 amino acids.

This chain uses TRBV11-2 with TRBJ1-1, with a tentative D call TRBD1 (5 bases). Trimming removed 2 bases at V and 1 base at J, with 14 bases between. Germline V gene sequence: CDR1 SGHAT, CDR2 FQNNGV. The CDR3 runs 16 residues. The CDR3 DNA reads as TGTGCCAGCAGCTTATCAGGGAACGCTCCGAACACTGAAGCTTTCTTT. Translating gives CASSLSGNAPNTEAFF.